Included here is one TCR beta chain sequence, with context. Its antigen is not known. This entry comes from a study of post-analysis software for immune sequencing data. Overall study results and limits: Significantly decreased normalized Chao1 diversity was recorded for multiple sclerosis patients relative to controls. Among about 5 TRBV segments more frequent in patients than controls were TRBV5-6, TRBV5-1 and TRBV20-1.

Trimming pared 5 bases from V and 3 bases from J, leaving 13 bases between. This CDR3 is built from 14 residues. Per the germline V gene, CDR1 is SGHTA and CDR2 is FQGNSA. Unique-molecular-identifier-tagged TCR beta cDNA libraries were used. TCRdb reprocessed the PCR reads via MiXCR and lists one record per CDR3 protein. The sample consists of hundreds of thousands of distinct CDR3 sequences, 25% to 30% of them appearing once. The chain recombines TRBV7-2 with TRBJ1-1, with unresolved D. This TCR came from a girl aged 5-17 years with multiple sclerosis. Sequencing used blood. The CDR3: CASSALVMDTEAFF. For the CDR3, the DNA is TGTGCCAGCAGCGCACTTGTGATGGACACTGAAGCTTTCTTT. The full variable domain, completed using reference TRBV7-2 and TRBJ1-1, is GAGVSQSPSNKVTEKGKDVELRCDPISGHTALYWYRQSLGQGLEFLIYFQGNSAPDKSGLPSDRFSAERTGGSVSTLTIQRTQQEDSAVYLCASSALVMDTEAFFGQGTRLTVV.